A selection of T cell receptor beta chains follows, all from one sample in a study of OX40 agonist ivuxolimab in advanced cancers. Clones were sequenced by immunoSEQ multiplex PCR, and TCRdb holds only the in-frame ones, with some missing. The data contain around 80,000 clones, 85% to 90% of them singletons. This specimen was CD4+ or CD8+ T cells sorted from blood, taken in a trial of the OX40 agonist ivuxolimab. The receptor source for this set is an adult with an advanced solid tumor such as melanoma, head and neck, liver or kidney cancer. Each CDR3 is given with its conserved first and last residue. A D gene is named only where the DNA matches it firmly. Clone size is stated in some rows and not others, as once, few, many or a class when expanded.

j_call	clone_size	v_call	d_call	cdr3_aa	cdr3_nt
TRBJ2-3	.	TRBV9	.	CASSDHYNTQYF	TGTGCCAGCAGCGACCACTATAATACGCAGTATTTT
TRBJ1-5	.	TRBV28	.	CASSLDSNQPQHF	TGTGCCAGCAGTTTAGATAGCAATCAGCCCCAGCATTTT
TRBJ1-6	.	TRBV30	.	CAWSVEVSPLHF	TGTGCCTGGAGTGTAGAGGTTTCACCCCTCCACTTT
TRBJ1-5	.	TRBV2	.	CASSAGPKSNQPQHF	TGTGCCAGTTCAGCGGGGCCAAAGAGCAATCAGCCCCAGCATTTT
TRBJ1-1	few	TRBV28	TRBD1	CASSTTGMTTEAFF	TGTGCCAGCAGCACGACAGGGATGACCACTGAAGCTTTCTTT
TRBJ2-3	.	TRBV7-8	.	CASSLALVGKDTQYF	TGTGCCAGCAGCTTAGCGTTGGTGGGGAAGGATACGCAGTATTTT
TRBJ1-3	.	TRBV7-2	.	CASSVRLIFSGNTIYF	TGTGCCAGCAGCGTAAGACTAATCTTCTCTGGAAACACCATATATTTT
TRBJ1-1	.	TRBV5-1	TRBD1	CASSLLPPGQANTEAFF	TGCGCCAGCAGCTTACTCCCCCCCGGACAGGCGAACACTGAAGCTTTCTTT
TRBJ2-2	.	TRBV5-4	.	CASSSGGSLSGELFF	TGTGCCAGCAGCTCAGGCGGGTCCCTGAGCGGGGAGCTGTTTTTT
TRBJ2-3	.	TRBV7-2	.	CASSSSGVGTDTQYF	TGTGCCAGCAGCTCTAGTGGGGTGGGCACAGATACGCAGTATTTT
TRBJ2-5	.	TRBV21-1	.	CASSKGVGGETQYF	TGTGCCAGCAGCAAGGGTGTCGGAGGAGAGACCCAGTACTTC
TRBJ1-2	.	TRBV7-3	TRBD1	CASSLQAGGESGYTF	TGTGCCAGCAGCTTACAGGCAGGGGGCGAATCTGGCTACACCTTC
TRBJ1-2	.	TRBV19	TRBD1	CASSSRTGFNYGYTF	TGTGCCAGTAGTTCCCGGACAGGGTTTAATTATGGCTACACCTTC
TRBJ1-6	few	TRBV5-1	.	CASRTANSPLHF	TGCGCCAGTCGGACAGCTAATTCACCCCTCCACTTT
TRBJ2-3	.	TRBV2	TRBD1	CASNRRTGLTDTQYF	TGTGCCAGCAATCGAAGGACAGGGCTAACAGATACGCAGTATTTT
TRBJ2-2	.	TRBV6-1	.	CASSARPTNTGELFF	TGTGCCAGCAGTGCACGGCCTACTAACACCGGGGAGCTGTTTTTT
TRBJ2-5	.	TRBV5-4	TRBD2	CASSLSQISGEETQYF	TGTGCCAGCAGCTTGTCTCAAATTAGCGGGGAAGAGACCCAGTACTTC
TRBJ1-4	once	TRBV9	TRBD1	CASSVGTGREKLFF	TGTGCCAGCAGCGTAGGGACAGGGCGAGAAAAACTGTTTTTT
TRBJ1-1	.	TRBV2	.	CASSERVFTEAFF	TGTGCCAGCAGTGAACGGGTTTTCACTGAAGCTTTCTTT
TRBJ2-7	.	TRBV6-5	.	CASSYRQGPTYEQYF	TGTGCCAGCAGTTACAGACAAGGGCCCACCTACGAGCAGTACTTC
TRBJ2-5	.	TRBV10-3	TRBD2	CAISGTSGGKEETQYF	TGTGCCATCAGTGGAACTAGCGGGGGTAAAGAAGAGACCCAGTACTTC
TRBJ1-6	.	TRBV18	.	CASSLQGNSPLHF	TGTGCCAGCTCGCTACAAGGAAATTCACCCCTCCACTTT
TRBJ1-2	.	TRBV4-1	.	CASSQDRDYGYTF	TGCGCCAGCAGCCAAGACAGAGACTATGGCTACACCTTC
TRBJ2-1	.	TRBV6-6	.	CASSYLNEQFF	TGTGCCAGCAGTTACCTGAATGAGCAGTTCTTC
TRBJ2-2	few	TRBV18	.	CASSPPGYNTGELFF	TGTGCCAGCTCACCACCTGGTTACAACACCGGGGAGCTGTTTTTT
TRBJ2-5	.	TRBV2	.	CASSEAIQGPETQYF	TGTGCCAGCAGTGAAGCGATACAGGGACCCGAGACCCAGTACTTC
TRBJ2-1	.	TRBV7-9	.	CASSLIALTYNEQFF	TGTGCCAGCAGCTTAATAGCTCTTACTTACAATGAGCAGTTCTTC
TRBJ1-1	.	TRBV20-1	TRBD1	CSATRDREAFF	TGCAGTGCTACGAGGGACAGGGAGGCTTTCTTT
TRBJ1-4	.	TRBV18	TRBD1	CATRQGRAEKLFF	TGTGCCACCCGACAGGGGAGGGCGGAAAAACTGTTTTTT
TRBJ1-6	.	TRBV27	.	CASRTAKNNSPLHF	TGTGCCAGCAGGACAGCCAAAAATAATTCACCCCTCCACTTT
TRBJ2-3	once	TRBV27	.	CASSSGTVSTDTQYF	TGTGCCAGCAGTTCCGGGACTGTTAGCACAGATACGCAGTATTTT
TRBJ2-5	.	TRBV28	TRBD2	CASSSSGGIQETQYF	TGTGCCAGCAGTTCTAGCGGGGGGATCCAAGAGACCCAGTACTTC